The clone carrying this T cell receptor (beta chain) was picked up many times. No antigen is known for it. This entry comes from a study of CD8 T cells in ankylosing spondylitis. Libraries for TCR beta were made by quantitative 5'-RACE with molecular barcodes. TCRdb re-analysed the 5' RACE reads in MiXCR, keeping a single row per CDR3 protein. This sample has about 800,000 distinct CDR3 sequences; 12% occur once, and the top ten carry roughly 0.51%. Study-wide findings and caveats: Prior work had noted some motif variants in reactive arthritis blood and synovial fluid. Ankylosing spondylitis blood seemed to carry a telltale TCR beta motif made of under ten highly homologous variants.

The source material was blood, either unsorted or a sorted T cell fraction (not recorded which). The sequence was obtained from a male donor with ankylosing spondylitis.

CDR3 sequence (DNA): TGTGCCAGCTCACCCACCGGGGAGCTGTTTTTT. Its translation is CASSPTGELFF. J is TRBJ2-2 and V is TRBV18; D call uncertain. Germline CDR1 KGHSH, CDR2 LQKENI. With 3 bases removed from V and 4 bases from J, the gap between germline ends came to 0 bases. This CDR3 contains 11 residues.